This is a list of T cell receptor beta chains from one sample in a study of T cell repertoires in cytomegalovirus infection. Antigens of these TCRs are unknown. Each CDR3 protein gets one entry after TCRdb re-called the reads with MiXCR. The sample includes hundreds of thousands of distinct CDR3 sequences, around a third seen only once; the top ten take roughly 20%. Specimen: cultured PBMCs, collected from culture after CMV antigen stimulation. These receptors were taken from a human donor in good health (CMV status not recorded). Some clones in this sample may be carry-over from other donors' samples. CDR3s include the opening cysteine and the closing phenylalanine or tryptophan. The D gene is left open where the match is weak. Clone size is not always given. Where it is, it says once, few, many or a class for expanded clones.

TRBJ2-3 TRBV4-1 TRBD2 - CASSQFDTETSADF TGCGCCAGCAGCCAATTCGACACTGAGACTAGCGCGGATTTT
TRBJ1-6 TRBV7-2 TRBD1 - CASSPDRAYSPLHF TGTGCCAGCAGCCCTGACAGGGCTTATTCACCCCTCCACTTT
TRBJ1-2 TRBV2 - - CASSDPTGYRITNYGYTF TGTGCCAGCAGTGATCCCACAGGGTACAGAATTACTAACTATGGCTACACCTTC
TRBJ2-3 TRBV7-6 TRBD2 few CASSLEGGPDTQYF TGTGCCAGCAGCTTAGAGGGAGGGCCTGATACGCAGTATTTT
TRBJ2-1 TRBV15 - few CATSRPRYSYNEQFF TGTGCCACCAGCAGACCGCGCTACTCCTACAATGAGCAGTTCTTC
TRBJ2-7 TRBV7-9 - many CASSLGGPRDEQYF TGTGCCAGCAGCTTAGGCGGGCCCAGGGACGAGCAGTACTTC
TRBJ1-2 TRBV7-8 TRBD1 - CASSFRDRGYTF TGTGCCAGCAGCTTCCGGGACAGGGGCTACACCTTC
TRBJ1-6 TRBV20-1 - - CSASGGVNSPLHF TGCAGTGCCAGTGGGGGGGTAAATTCACCCCTCCACTTT
TRBJ1-6 TRBV7-8 - - CASSSRSDSFNSPLHF TGTGCCAGCAGCTCCAGATCGGACAGCTTTAATTCACCCCTCCACTTT
TRBJ2-3 TRBV7-2 - - CASSPQWAITDTQYF TGTGCCAGCAGCCCCCAATGGGCCATCACAGATACGCAGTATTTT
TRBJ2-7 TRBV4-1 TRBD1 - CASSQDGQGGEQYF TGTGCCAGCAGCCAAGATGGACAGGGCGGCGAGCAGTACTTC
TRBJ2-2 TRBV6-2/TRBV6-3 TRBD2 few CASSYPLIAGAGELFF TGTGCCAGCAGTTACCCTTTGATAGCGGGAGCCGGGGAGCTGTTTTTT
TRBJ1-1 TRBV7-6 - many CASSLLVGIGTEAFF TGTGCCAGCAGCTTACTGGTGGGGATAGGCACTGAAGCTTTCTTT
TRBJ2-5 TRBV19 TRBD2 - CASSTGLAGKYPQETQYF TGTGCCAGTAGTACAGGACTAGCGGGGAAATACCCACAAGAGACCCAGTACTTC
TRBJ2-7 TRBV7-2 TRBD2 few CASSFYRVAGPGRQYF TGTGCCAGCAGCTTTTACCGGGTAGCGGGACCCGGACGGCAGTACTTC
TRBJ2-3 TRBV7-9 - - CASSPLPGRASTDTQYF TGTGCCAGCAGCCCCCTCCCCGGCAGGGCTAGCACAGATACGCAGTATTTT
TRBJ2-7 TRBV6-2/TRBV6-3 - few CASSYSSEQYF TGTGCCAGCAGTTACTCTTCGGAGCAGTACTTC
TRBJ2-7 TRBV6-6 TRBD1 - CASSKTGGVITYEQYF TGTGCCAGCAGTAAAACAGGGGGCGTTATAACCTACGAGCAGTACTTC
TRBJ2-3 TRBV20-1 TRBD2 few CSAAVGAGGRTDTQYF TGCAGTGCTGCGGTAGGGGCGGGAGGTCGGACAGATACGCAGTATTTT
TRBJ2-1 TRBV6-2/TRBV6-3 - - CASSYQLYTNNEQFF TGTGCCAGCAGTTACCAACTTTACACCAACAATGAGCAGTTCTTC
TRBJ1-3 TRBV5-8 - - CASSLGRKKDTIYF TGTGCCAGCAGCTTGGGTCGCAAGAAGGACACCATATATTTT
TRBJ1-6 TRBV6-5 - - CASSSATGNSPLHF TGTGCCAGCAGTTCCGCAACAGGCAATTCACCCCTCCACTTT
TRBJ1-6 TRBV7-6 TRBD1 - CASSSPDRGDSPLHF TGTGCCAGCAGCTCCCCCGACAGGGGAGATTCACCCCTCCACTTT
TRBJ2-3 TRBV12-3/TRBV12-4 - few CASRRAATDTQYF TGTGCCAGCAGAAGGGCCGCGACAGATACGCAGTATTTT
TRBJ1-5 TRBV28 - many CASRYELGGNQPQHF TGTGCCAGCAGATACGAACTAGGAGGCAATCAGCCCCAGCATTTT
TRBJ1-5 TRBV5-6 - - CASSFGQGSQPQHF TGTGCCAGCAGCTTTGGTCAGGGTAGTCAGCCCCAGCATTTT
TRBJ2-1 TRBV18 TRBD1 - CASSPDRVGGDDEFF TGTGCCAGCTCACCCGACAGGGTAGGTGGTGATGACGAGTTCTTC
TRBJ2-7 TRBV7-2 - many CASRGHNGHEQYF TGTGCCAGCCGGGGACACAATGGTCACGAGCAGTACTTC
TRBJ2-5 TRBV6-1 TRBD1 few CASILPGQGAETQYF TGTGCCAGCATCCTACCGGGACAGGGGGCAGAGACCCAGTACTTC
TRBJ1-2 TRBV7-2 - few CASSGRGPNYGYTF TGTGCCAGCAGCGGGCGGGGTCCTAACTATGGCTACACCTTC
TRBJ2-6 TRBV28 - few CASSFIGSGANVLTF TGTGCCAGCAGTTTCATCGGGTCTGGGGCCAACGTCCTGACTTTC
TRBJ2-1 TRBV7-2 TRBD2 many CASSWIAGVSNNEQFF TGTGCCAGCAGCTGGATAGCGGGAGTAAGTAACAATGAGCAGTTCTTC
TRBJ2-4 TRBV28 - many CASSFSLAKNIQYF TGTGCCAGCAGTTTCTCACTAGCCAAAAACATTCAGTACTTC
TRBJ2-5 TRBV15 TRBD2 - CATSRDLTSFDETQYF TGTGCCACCAGCAGAGATTTGACTAGCTTTGACGAGACCCAGTACTTC
TRBJ1-3 TRBV7-8 - few CASSSNWGDSGNTIYF TGTGCCAGCAGCTCGAATTGGGGGGACTCTGGAAACACCATATATTTT
TRBJ1-5 TRBV27 TRBD1 few CASNPGQGIGQPQHF TGTGCCAGCAACCCGGGACAGGGCATAGGGCAGCCCCAGCATTTT
TRBJ2-3 TRBV25-1 - - CASSDGGGAADTQYF TGTGCCAGCAGTGATGGAGGCGGAGCAGCAGATACGCAGTATTTT
TRBJ1-2 TRBV5-1 - few CASSLAGQGHGYTF TGCGCCAGCAGCTTGGCCGGCCAGGGTCATGGCTACACCTTC
TRBJ2-7 TRBV7-6 TRBD2 once CASSLSVGLVEGEQYF TGTGCCAGCAGCTTGTCCGTCGGACTAGTCGAAGGAGAGCAGTACTTC
TRBJ2-1 TRBV19 TRBD2 few CASGPLAGNNEQFF TGTGCCAGTGGGCCGCTAGCGGGAAACAATGAGCAGTTCTTC
TRBJ1-1 TRBV5-1 - - CASSLWAESEAFF TGCGCCAGCAGCTTGTGGGCAGAAAGTGAAGCTTTCTTT
TRBJ2-3 TRBV6-6 - few CASSDYGSSLNTQYF TGTGCCAGCAGTGATTACGGGAGTAGTTTAAATACGCAGTATTTT
TRBJ2-5 TRBV5-4 TRBD2 - CASSSGLAGPQQETQYF TGTGCCAGCAGCTCGGGACTAGCAGGACCACAACAAGAGACCCAGTACTTC
TRBJ2-5 TRBV2 - - CASSGSRPETQYF TGTGCCAGCAGTGGTTCCCGGCCGGAGACCCAGTACTTC
TRBJ2-7 TRBV7-2 - many CASSLNADYEQYF TGTGCCAGCAGCTTAAACGCGGACTACGAGCAGTACTTC